Here is one TCR beta chain with its context. Everyone who donated was a healthy bone marrow donor. The PCR made use of 60 Vbeta and 13 Jbeta primers. The data were produced by immunoSEQ multiplex PCR, yet TCRdb's version contains in-frame clones alone and is incomplete. The repertoire holds 110,000 to 150,000 clones, with 70% to 85% as singletons. Germline V lookup: CDR1 SNHLY, CDR2 FYNNEI. CDR3 length equals 14 residues. Trimming took 4 bases from V and 1 from J, leaving 10 bases between them. The data are from a study of cytomegalovirus exposure and HLA in healthy donors. The overall study: Falling in the Caucasian-associated ancestry cluster were about four fifths of approximately 410 genotyped donors.

The receptor was derived from a male donor in good health and CMV-seronegative. The sequenced material came from PBMCs. The chain has TRBV2 and TRBJ1-2; maybe TRBD1 (5 bases). The chain's CDR3 is CASSVGRDNYGYTF. The DNA of the CDR3 is TGTGCCAGCAGTGTCGGCAGGGATAACTATGGCTACACCTTC.